This T cell receptor (beta chain) was identified during a study of blood T cell repertoires in COVID-19 (dated by TCRdb to 2018 to 2020). With respect to the entire study: Collaborator samples came from the United States, Italy and Spain and covered acute and convalescent phases of COVID-19. Deeply sampled blood TCRbeta repertoires from subjects exposed to, actively infected with, or recovered from COVID-19 were included in the dataset. Where available, HLA class I and class II types were taken from metadata supplied by the sample provider and were not determined by assay-based typing. Samples were obtained from the ongoing ImmuneRACE study (first 160 participants) and from 1,200 or so subjects provided by 6 global collaborators. The repertoires were released in a freely available public database intended as a resource for research on the immune response to SARS-CoV-2. The prospective study material was composed of cDNA or gDNA derived from T cells, B-cell-depleted T cells, or PBMCs. Nearly every sample came with metadata listing a de-identified subject ID, COVID-19 status, age in years and sex. Overall study outcomes, separate from this receptor: The amount of clinical and demographic metadata varied by source and participant and was provided uncurated.

TCRbeta CDR3 regions were amplified from genomic DNA by means of the immunoSEQ Assay, a bias-controlled multiplex PCR. The paper's data handling went like this. Within the assay, amplification of reference gene primers was used to estimate how many nucleated cells each sample contained. To quantify the absolute abundance of each unique TCRbeta CDR3 rearrangement, sequence reads were collapsed and filtered. For each sample, productive Simpson clonality was calculated as the square root of Simpson's diversity index across productive rearrangements. Drawn from immuneACCESS, this table holds only the in-frame rearrangements with V and J called that TCRdb kept. Clones are partly lost; checked studies trace under half to an unresolved V gene and leave the rest unexplained. The V and J calls and clone size are taken from that table; D and trimming were inferred from the DNA. This sample is represented by about 190,000 clones; over 75% of them were singletons. Of the sample, around 6.6% is held by the ten largest clones.

About this clone: Its antigen is unknown. The record has no base qualities; no much larger clone is one base away.

Samples from volunteer blood donors who had recovered from COVID-19 were contributed by a second Seattle source. Each collaborating institution followed its own protocols to collect whole blood in K2EDTA tubes. Collaborator samples were shipped for TCRbeta analysis as frozen whole blood, isolated PBMCs, or DNA extracted from either sample type. The germline V gene specifies SGHVS as CDR1 and FNYEAQ as CDR2. At the junction V is shortened by 8 bases and J by 2 bases, with 18 bases in between. From the cysteine through the phenylalanine, the CDR3 covers 15 amino acids. The entry retains the CDR3 DNA only, 45 bases that are in frame from base 1.

The TCR originated in a woman between 40 and 50 years old who had recovered from COVID-19. The sample comprised peripheral blood. The V and J segments used are TRBV7-6 and TRBJ2-5; possibly the D gene is TRBD1, per 5 matching bases. The CDR3 reads CASGKGAQAQETQYF. At the DNA level, the sequence is TGTGCCAGCGGGAAAGGGGCCCAGGCTCAAGAGACCCAGTACTTC.